This T cell receptor (beta chain) stems from a study of shared clonotypes between healthy human individuals. Overall study context: Every donor yielded three CD4 naive, three CD4 memory, two CD8 naive and one CD8 memory plate.

CDR1 SGHTA and CDR2 FQGTGA come from the germline V gene. The CDR3 spans 14 residues. V was pared by 2 bases and J by 4 bases, with 11 bases between. The protocol was immunoSEQ multiplex PCR, while the TCRdb copy is restricted to in-frame clones and leaves out a portion. This sample has more than 500,000 clones, with approximately 95% found just once. The chain has TRBV7-3 and TRBJ2-5; D might be TRBD1 (6 bases). The receptor was isolated from a woman in her thirties in good health. Sequencing was carried out using naive CD4+ T cells sorted from blood. Sample subset: CD45RA+ positively selected. CDR3 residues: CASSLQGPGETQYF. DNA of the CDR3: TGTGCCAGCAGCTTACAGGGGCCGGGAGAGACCCAGTACTTC.